Following are 27 T cell receptor beta chains from one sample sequenced in a study of graft-versus-host responses after intestinal transplantation. The repertoire was sequenced with immunoSEQ multiplex PCR; TCRdb's copy has only in-frame clones and lacks some. The sample has some 90,000 clones, just under 95% seen once. The antigens these receptors bind are not known. This specimen was unstimulated CD8+ T cells sorted from spleen or lymph node cells, taken before transplant. The receptors derive from a human donor who was the organ donor for an intestinal transplant.

The rearrangement joins TRBV4-2 to TRBJ2-3; a weak D match, TRBD2 (6 bases). The CDR3 is made up of 16 amino acids. Germline V gene sequence: CDR1 LGHNA, CDR2 YNFKEQ. Trimming took 4 bases from V and 4 from J, leaving 18 bases between them. CDR3 sequence reads: CASSPPRRGLPDTQYF. For the CDR3, the DNA is TGTGCCAGCAGCCCCCCCCGGCGGGGTTTGCCAGATACGCAGTATTTT.

The chain is built from TRBV7-3 and TRBJ2-3; 8 nucleotides agree with TRBD2. Trimming removed 3 bases from V and 2 bases from J; junction bases left unmatched: 7. There are 16 residues in the CDR3. CDR1 is SGHTA and CDR2 is FQGTGA in the germline V gene. CDR3 amino acids: CASSFSASGYTDTQYF. The CDR3 coding sequence is TGTGCCAGCAGCTTCTCAGCTAGCGGGTACACAGATACGCAGTATTTT.

The rearrangement links TRBV13 to TRBJ2-1, with 14 bases fitting TRBD2. In germline, CDR1 is PRHDT, CDR2 FYEKMQ (reference sequence). CDR3 length: 17 residues. Trimming cost V 1 base and J 2 bases; bases outside gene matches: 1. DNA of the CDR3: TGTGCCAGCAGCTTAGTGACTAGCGGGGGGGCCTACAATGAGCAGTTCTTC. Translating it yields CASSLVTSGGAYNEQFF.

The V and J genes are TRBV5-4 and TRBJ1-2; 7 bases fit TRBD1. Germline CDR1 reads SGHNT; CDR2 reads YYREEE (reference sequence). J was trimmed by 3 bases and V by 5 bases; bases with no gene match: 10. The CDR3 contains 15 residues. CDR3 loop: CASRAGDSGDYGYTF. The CDR3 DNA sequence: TGTGCCAGCAGGGCCGGGGACAGTGGGGACTATGGCTACACCTTC. The whole variable domain, remainder taken from reference TRBV5-4 and TRBJ1-2, is ETGVTQSPTHLIKTRGQQVTLRCSSQSGHNTVSWYQQALGQGPQFIFQYYREEENGRGNFPPRFSGLQFPNYSSELNVNALELDDSALYLCASRAGDSGDYGYTFGSGTRLTVV.

The chain combines TRBV5-5 with TRBJ1-2; tentatively, D is TRBD1 (5 bases). The CDR3 loop spans 14 amino acids. Trimming stripped 2 bases from V and 7 bases from J, with 15 bases between. Germline V lookup: CDR1 SGHKS, CDR2 YYEKEE (reference sequence). CDR3 sequence reads: CASSFGIRVGGYTF. In nucleotides, the CDR3 is TGTGCCAGCAGCTTTGGTATCAGGGTCGGTGGCTACACCTTC.

This chain uses TRBV28 with TRBJ1-3; D is unresolved. Trimming shortened V by 6 bases and J by 4 bases, and 13 bases separated the two germline ends. CDR1 and CDR2 (germline): MDHEN, SYDVKM. The CDR3 runs 14 residues. The CDR3 reads CASRPAARGNTIYF. DNA for the CDR3: TGTGCCAGCAGGCCGGCGGCGCGGGGAAACACCATATATTTT.

This chain links TRBV29-1 with TRBJ2-5; unclear D gene. The CDR3 loop spans 12 amino acids. Trimming took 8 bases from V and 0 from J, leaving 10 bases between them. Germline-derived CDR1 and CDR2 are SQVTM and ANQGSEA. The CDR3 spells CSIWPYQETQYF. CDR3 coding DNA: TGCAGCATATGGCCGTACCAAGAGACCCAGTACTTC.

The rearrangement links TRBV4-3 to TRBJ2-1, with D possibly TRBD2 on 7 matching bases. CDR1 is LGHNA and CDR2 is YSLEER in the germline V gene. V dropped 0 bases and J dropped 8 bases, with 23 bases sitting between them. CDR3 length equals 18 residues. The CDR3 reads CASSQDRRAGAYFDEQFF. Written as DNA, the CDR3 is TGCGCCAGCAGCCAAGATAGACGGGCGGGGGCCTATTTTGATGAGCAGTTCTTC.

This clone appeared once. This sequence joins TRBV5-4 and TRBJ2-7, with 9 bases matching TRBD2. V was pared by 4 bases and J by 5 bases, with 13 bases of the junction left unmatched. Germline V gives CDR1 SGHNT, CDR2 YYREEE (reference sequence). The CDR3 has 16 residues. CDR3 in DNA: TGTGCCAGCAGCCCTGCTGCTGGACTAGCGTCCAACGAGCAGTACTTC. Residues: CASSPAAGLASNEQYF.

The chain employs TRBV2 and TRBJ1-1; TRBD1 matches 7 bases. CDR3 length equals 13 residues. Germline CDR1 SNHLY, CDR2 FYNNEI. V was clipped by 5 bases and J by 4 bases; unmatched bases: 4. In nucleotides, the CDR3 is TGTGCCAGCAGTATACAGGGGTCCACTGAAGCTTTCTTT. This codes for CASSIQGSTEAFF.

The rearrangement joins TRBV9 to TRBJ2-7, with 7 nucleotides matching TRBD1. Unmatched junction bases numbered 3, after V lost 3 bases and J lost 0 bases. Per germline, CDR1 SGDLS and CDR2 YYNGEE. This CDR3 is 14 amino acids long. The DNA of the CDR3 is TGTGCCAGCAGCGCCGGGACAGTCTCCTACGAGCAGTACTTC. Translated, it gives CASSAGTVSYEQYF.

The chain has TRBV28 and TRBJ2-5, with D possibly being TRBD2 (6 bases). The closer fit of TRBJ2-7 to the DNA end suggests the J call may be wrong. Germline values: CDR1 MDHEN, CDR2 SYDVKM. This CDR3 has 15 residues. The DNA for the CDR3 is TGTGCCAGCAGTTTTAGTAAGCGGAGCGGGCCCGAGCAGTACTTC. Amino acid sequence: CASSFSKRSGPEQYF.

The CDR3 is CASSPALAGGDETQYF. For the CDR3, the DNA is TGCGCCAGCAGCCCGGCCCTGGCGGGGGGTGATGAGACCCAGTACTTC. This sequence joins TRBV5-1 and TRBJ2-5, with 8 positions matching TRBD2. This CDR3 is built from 16 residues. Germline V gives CDR1 SGHRS, CDR2 YFSETQ. With 4 bases clipped from V and 5 bases from J, the junction kept 13 bases outside the gene matches.

The V call is TRBV7-2, the J call TRBJ2-7; 10 positions agree with TRBD1. The CDR3 sequence is 14 residues long. The junction had 8 bases not matched to a gene; V was cut back by 5 bases and J by 7 bases. Germline V gene lookup returns CDR1 SGHTA and CDR2 FQGNSA. The CDR3 DNA reads as TGTGCCAGCAGCCGGACCGGGACAGGGGAAGAGCAGTACTTC. Amino acids: CASSRTGTGEEQYF.

The rearrangement links TRBV6-5 to TRBJ2-5; 11 bases line up with TRBD2. With the DNA end fitting TRBJ2-7 better, the J assignment may be wrong. Germline loops: CDR1 MNHEY, CDR2 SVGAGI. CDR3 size: 15 residues. CDR3 bases: TGTGCCAGCAGTTTCGGGACTAGCGGCTCCTACGAGCAGTACTTC. Protein: CASSFGTSGSYEQYF.

The chain combines TRBV6-6 with TRBJ1-5; 7 nucleotides line up with TRBD1. The ends lost 7 bases at V and 8 bases at J; junction bases unmatched: 8. Germline CDR1 is MNHNY and CDR2 is SVGAGI (reference sequence). CDR3 length: 13 residues. The CDR3, as DNA: TGTGCCAGCAAGGACAGGTTGTTGGAGCCCCAGCATTTT. The encoded protein is CASKDRLLEPQHF.

V is TRBV7-8 and J is TRBJ1-1; tentatively, D is TRBD1 (5 bases). The V gene lost 2 bases and the J gene lost 1 base, with 17 bases spanning the gap. CDR1 and CDR2 from the germline V gene are SGHVS and FQNEAQ. The CDR3 consists of 17 residues. The CDR3 reads CASSLLGQLKANTEAFF. In nucleotides, the CDR3 is TGTGCCAGCAGCTTACTGGGGCAGCTCAAAGCGAACACTGAAGCTTTCTTT.

Details on this clone: Other DNA variants within this sample encode the same CDR3. This rearrangement joins TRBV9 to TRBJ2-7, with D unclear. The CDR3 has 14 amino acids. CDR1 SGDLS and CDR2 YYNGEE come from the germline V gene. The V end was cut by 0 bases, the J end by 2 bases, with 9 bases between. CDR3 nucleotide sequence: TGTGCCAGCAGCGTAGGCGGTGGAACCTACGAGCAGTACTTC. Translation gives CASSVGGGTYEQYF.

This clone appeared a single time. CDR3 coding DNA: TGTGCCAGCCTGGACTTCTACAATGAGCAGTTCTTC. Protein sequence: CASLDFYNEQFF. V usage is TRBV6-5 and J usage is TRBJ2-1; TRBD2 is a possible D gene (5 bases). CDR1 is MNHEY, CDR2 SVGAGI, per germline. The CDR3 has 12 amino acids. Trimming removed 8 bases from V and 3 bases from J, with 8 bases in between.

The chain joins TRBV5-1 to TRBJ1-2; no definite D call. This CDR3 spans 13 amino acids. V shed 3 bases and J shed 5 bases, with 11 bases lying between them. Germline CDR1 and CDR2: SGHRS and YFSETQ. CDR3 sequence reads: CASSWAGPYGYTF. The CDR3 DNA reads TGCGCCAGCAGCTGGGCCGGCCCATATGGCTACACCTTC.

The chain recombines TRBV29-1 with TRBJ2-5, with D perhaps TRBD2 (7 bases). The closer fit of TRBJ2-7 to the DNA end suggests the J call may be wrong. In germline, CDR1 is SQVTM, CDR2 ANQGSEA. The CDR3 has 15 amino acids. The CDR3 coding sequence is TGCAGCGTTGCCGAGGGGGGGGGCTTCTCCTACGAGCAGTACTTC. Protein: CSVAEGGGFSYEQYF.

CDR3 loop: CASHWRQGAYEQYF. The CDR3 DNA reads as TGTGCCAGCCATTGGAGGCAGGGGGCCTACGAGCAGTACTTC. The rearrangement links TRBV6-5 to TRBJ2-7, with 7 bases identical to TRBD1. CDR1 MNHEY and CDR2 SVGAGI come from the germline V gene. The CDR3 length is 14 residues. V gave up 8 bases and J gave up 2 bases; unmatched junction bases: 9.

The V and J genes are TRBV29-1 and TRBJ1-1, with D perhaps matching TRBD1 (5 bases). Germline V gene lookup returns CDR1 SQVTM and CDR2 ANQGSEA. Trimming took 7 bases from V and 1 from J, leaving 7 bases between them. The CDR3 consists of 11 residues. This CDR3 is CSAGQNTEAFF. As DNA, the CDR3 is TGCAGCGCCGGACAGAACACTGAAGCTTTCTTT. Combining the CDR3 with reference TRBV29-1 and TRBJ1-1 gives the whole variable domain SAVISQKPSRDICQRGTSLTIQCQVDSQVTMMFWYRQQPGQSLTLIATANQGSEATYESGFVIDKFPISRPNLTFSTLTVSNMSPEDSSIYLCSAGQNTEAFFGQGTRLTVV.

DNA of the CDR3: TGTGCCAGCGGTGGACAGGGTGTTCTTTATGGCTACACCTTC. It translates to CASGGQGVLYGYTF. The chain employs TRBV27 and TRBJ1-2; 8 nucleotides line up with TRBD1. Trimming removed 8 bases from V and 5 bases from J; junction bases left unmatched: 10. From germline, CDR1 is MNHEY and CDR2 SMNVEV (reference sequence). CDR3 length equals 14 residues.

The gene calls are TRBV6-5 and TRBJ2-3, with a weak D call TRBD1 (6 bases). There are 13 residues in the CDR3. CDR1 is MNHEY and CDR2 is SVGAGI in the germline V gene. V was trimmed by 4 bases and J by 4 bases, leaving 9 bases between them. CDR3 DNA sequence: TGTGCCAGCAGTTTACAGGGTCCAGATACGCAGTATTTT. Encoded protein: CASSLQGPDTQYF.

The V call is TRBV27, the J call TRBJ2-7; 10 positions agree with TRBD1. Losses at the gene ends were 6 bases for V and 4 bases for J; bases not matched to a gene: 15. The germline V gene encodes CDR1 MNHEY and CDR2 SMNVEV (reference sequence). There are 17 residues in the CDR3. CDR3 amino acids: CASRVGTSGTGAYEQYF. The CDR3 DNA sequence: TGTGCCAGCAGGGTAGGGACCTCCGGGACAGGGGCTTACGAGCAGTACTTC.

V usage is TRBV29-1 and J usage is TRBJ2-7; 7 nucleotides line up with TRBD1. The CDR3 covers 17 residues. Germline assignment: CDR1 SQVTM and CDR2 ANQGSEA. V was clipped by 6 bases and J by 3 bases; unmatched bases: 20. DNA for the CDR3: TGCAGCGTCCGTGACAGGGATCCCTCGATTAACAACTACGAGCAGTACTTC. Amino acid sequence: CSVRDRDPSINNYEQYF.